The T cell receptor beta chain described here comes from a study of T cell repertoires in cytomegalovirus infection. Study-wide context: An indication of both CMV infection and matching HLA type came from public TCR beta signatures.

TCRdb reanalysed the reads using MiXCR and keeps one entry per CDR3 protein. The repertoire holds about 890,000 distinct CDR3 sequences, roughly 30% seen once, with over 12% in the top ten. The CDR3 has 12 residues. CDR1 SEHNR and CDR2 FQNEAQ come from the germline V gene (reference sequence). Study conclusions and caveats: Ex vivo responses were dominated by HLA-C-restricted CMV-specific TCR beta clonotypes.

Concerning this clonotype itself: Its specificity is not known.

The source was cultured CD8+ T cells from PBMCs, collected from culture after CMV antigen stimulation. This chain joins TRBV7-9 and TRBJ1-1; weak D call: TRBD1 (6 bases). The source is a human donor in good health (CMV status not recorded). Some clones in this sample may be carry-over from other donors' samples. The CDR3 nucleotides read TGTGCATCCGACAGGTTGAACACTGAAGCTTTCTTT. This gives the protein CASDRLNTEAFF.